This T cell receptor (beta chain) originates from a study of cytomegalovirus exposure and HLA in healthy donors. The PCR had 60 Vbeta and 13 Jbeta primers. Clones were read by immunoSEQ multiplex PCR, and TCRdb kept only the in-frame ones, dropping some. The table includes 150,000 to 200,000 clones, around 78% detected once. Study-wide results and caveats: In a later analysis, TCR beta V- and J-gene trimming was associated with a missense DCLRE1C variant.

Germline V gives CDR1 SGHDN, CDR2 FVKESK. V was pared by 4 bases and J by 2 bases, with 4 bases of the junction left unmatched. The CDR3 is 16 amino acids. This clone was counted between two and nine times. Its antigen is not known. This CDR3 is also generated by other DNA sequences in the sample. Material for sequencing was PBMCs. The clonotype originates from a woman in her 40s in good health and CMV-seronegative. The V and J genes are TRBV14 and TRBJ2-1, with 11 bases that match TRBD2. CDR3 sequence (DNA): TGTGCCAGCAGCCCTCTAGCGGGAGGTACCTACAATGAGCAGTTCTTC. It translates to CASSPLAGGTYNEQFF.